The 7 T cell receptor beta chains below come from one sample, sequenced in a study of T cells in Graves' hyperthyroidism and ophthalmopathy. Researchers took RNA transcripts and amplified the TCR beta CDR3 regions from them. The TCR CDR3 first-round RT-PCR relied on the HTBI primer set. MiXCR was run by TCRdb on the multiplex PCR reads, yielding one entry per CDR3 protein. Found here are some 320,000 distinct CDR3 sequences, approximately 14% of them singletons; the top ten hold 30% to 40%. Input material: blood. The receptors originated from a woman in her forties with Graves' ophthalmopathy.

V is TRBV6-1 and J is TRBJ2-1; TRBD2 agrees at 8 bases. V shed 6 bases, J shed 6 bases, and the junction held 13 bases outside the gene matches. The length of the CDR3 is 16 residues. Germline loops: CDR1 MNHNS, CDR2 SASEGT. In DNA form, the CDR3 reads TGTGCCAGCAGCATACTAGCGGTGGAATCAAGCAATGAGCAGTTCTTC. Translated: CASSILAVESSNEQFF.

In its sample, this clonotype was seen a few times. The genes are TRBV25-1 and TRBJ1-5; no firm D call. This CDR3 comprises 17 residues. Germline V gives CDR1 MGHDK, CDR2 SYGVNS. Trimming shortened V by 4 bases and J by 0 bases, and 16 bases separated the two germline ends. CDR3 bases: TGTGCCAGCAGTGCACAATCGGCGACAAATAGCAATCAGCCCCAGCATTTT. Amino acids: CASSAQSATNSNQPQHF.

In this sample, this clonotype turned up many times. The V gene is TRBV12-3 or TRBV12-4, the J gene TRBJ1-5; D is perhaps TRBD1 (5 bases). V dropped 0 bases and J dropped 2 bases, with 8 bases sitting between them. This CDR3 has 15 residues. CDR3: CASSLAGVGNQPQHF. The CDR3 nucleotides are TGTGCCAGCAGTTTAGCAGGGGTAGGCAATCAGCCCCAGCATTTT.

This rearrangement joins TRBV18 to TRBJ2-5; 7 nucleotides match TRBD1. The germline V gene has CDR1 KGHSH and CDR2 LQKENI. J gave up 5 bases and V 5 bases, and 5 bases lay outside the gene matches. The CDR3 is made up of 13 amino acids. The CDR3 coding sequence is TGTGCCAGCTCATCACAGGGGACGGAGACCCAGTACTTC. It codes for CASSSQGTETQYF.

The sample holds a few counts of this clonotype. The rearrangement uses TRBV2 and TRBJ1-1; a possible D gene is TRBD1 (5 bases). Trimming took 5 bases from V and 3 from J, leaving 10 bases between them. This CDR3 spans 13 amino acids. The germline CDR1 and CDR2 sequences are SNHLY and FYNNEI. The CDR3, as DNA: TGTGCCAGCAGTTGGGGGGAGTACACTGAAGCTTTCTTT. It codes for CASSWGEYTEAFF.

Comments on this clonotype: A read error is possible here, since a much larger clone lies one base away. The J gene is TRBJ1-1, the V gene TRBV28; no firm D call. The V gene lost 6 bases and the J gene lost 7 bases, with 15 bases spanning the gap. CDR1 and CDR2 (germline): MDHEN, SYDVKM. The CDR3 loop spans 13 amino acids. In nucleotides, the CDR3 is TGTGCCAGCAGCCCACGGAGGGCAGTTGAAGCTTTCTTT. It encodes CASSPRRAVEAFF.

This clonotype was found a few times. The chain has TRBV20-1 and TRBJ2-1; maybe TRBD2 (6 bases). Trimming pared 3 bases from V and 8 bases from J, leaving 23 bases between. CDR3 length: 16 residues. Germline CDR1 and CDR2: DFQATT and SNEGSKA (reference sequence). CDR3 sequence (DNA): TGCAGTGCTAGGGATCTGGCGGGGCCCCCCCTGGATGAGCAGTTCTTC. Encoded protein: CSARDLAGPPLDEQFF.